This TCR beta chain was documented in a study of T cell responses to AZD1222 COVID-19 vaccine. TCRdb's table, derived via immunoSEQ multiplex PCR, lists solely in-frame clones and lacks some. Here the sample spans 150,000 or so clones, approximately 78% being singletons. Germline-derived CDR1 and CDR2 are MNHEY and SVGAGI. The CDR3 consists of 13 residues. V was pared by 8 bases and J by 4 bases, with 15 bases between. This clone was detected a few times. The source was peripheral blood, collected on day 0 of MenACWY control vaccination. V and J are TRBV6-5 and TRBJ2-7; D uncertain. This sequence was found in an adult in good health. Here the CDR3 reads CASLSPGGYEQYF. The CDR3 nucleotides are TGTGCCAGCTTGAGCCCGGGTGGGTACGAGCAGTACTTC.